This TCR beta chain emerged from a study of PD-1 blockade in classical Hodgkin lymphoma. General study points: The repertoire differences lack a defined cause, possibly disease activity or prior therapy. Complete responders matched newly diagnosed patients in baseline diversity.

CDR1 is MGHDK and CDR2 is SYGVNS in the germline V gene. The CDR3 contains 16 residues. The V and J ends lost 5 bases and 7 bases, in that order; junction bases with no gene match: 13. Method: immunoSEQ multiplex PCR; TCRdb's copy keeps in-frame clones and lacks some. The sample lists more than 90,000 clones; 80% to 90% were seen once. Every patient had relapsed following autologous stem cell transplantation, and cohorts differed in brentuximab vedotin exposure. Regarding this clone: Its antigen is currently unknown.

Sequencing was performed on peripheral blood mononuclear cells (PBMCs), taken before the second cycle of nivolumab. The clonotype originates from a human donor with classical Hodgkin lymphoma. The chain combines TRBV25-1 with TRBJ2-1; 8 bases fit TRBD2. CDR3 loop: CASSKRGSGTENEQFF. The CDR3 nucleotides are TGTGCCAGCAGTAAAAGGGGTAGCGGGACCGAAAATGAGCAGTTCTTC.